This TCR beta chain comes out of a study of T cell responses to AZD1222 COVID-19 vaccine. General study points: The number of AZD1222 recipients seropositive at baseline was only six. Per reports, nearly half of all spike-specific TCRs target regions that are unmutated in variants.

Details on this clone: Its specificity is not known.

The table came from immunoSEQ multiplex PCR; TCRdb's copy has only in-frame clones and leaves some out. The data contain around 150,000 clones, around 91% of them singletons. The source material was peripheral blood, sampled 28 days after the second AZD1222 dose. The clonotype comes from an adult who received the AZD1222 COVID-19 vaccine.

CDR3 loop: CASSIGLRGLGNQPQHF. The CDR3 nucleotides are TGTGCCAGTAGTATTGGCCTCAGGGGGCTAGGCAATCAGCCCCAGCATTTT. This chain uses TRBV19 with TRBJ1-5, with TRBD1 matching over 8 bases. The junction had 9 bases not matched to a gene; V was cut back by 3 bases and J by 2 bases. The germline CDR1 and CDR2 sequences are LNHDA and SQIVND (reference sequence). The CDR3 loop spans 17 amino acids.